Below, 30 T cell receptor beta chains from the same sample are listed, as sequenced in a study of cytomegalovirus exposure and HLA in healthy donors. PCR primers comprised 60 Vbeta and 13 Jbeta primers. The assay was immunoSEQ multiplex PCR, and TCRdb's table has in-frame clones only and misses some. The sample holds 150,000 to 200,000 clones, roughly four fifths seen once. The specimen sequenced was PBMCs. Receptor source: a young man in good health and CMV-seronegative.

About this clone: Other DNA sequences within the sample encode an identical CDR3. The chain recombines TRBV18 with TRBJ1-3, with TRBD1 as a possible D gene (6 bases). This CDR3 region has 14 residues. CDR1 and CDR2 from the germline V gene are KGHSH and LQKENI. Between the trimmed V and J ends, which lost 6 bases and 1 base, there was a span of 10 bases. The CDR3 nucleotides read TGTGCCAGCTCTCAACAGGGATCTGGAAACACCATATATTTT. Its translation: CASSQQGSGNTIYF.

Only one count was recorded for this clone. The chain is built from TRBV4-1 and TRBJ2-1, with 10 nucleotides matching TRBD2. Trimming at V came to 3 bases and at J to 3 bases, leaving 8 bases not matched to a gene. The CDR3 extends over 17 amino acids. Germline CDR1 is MGHRA and CDR2 is YSYEKL. CDR3 bases: TGCGCCAGCAGCCAGACTCTAGCGGGAGAGCTCTACAATGAGCAGTTCTTC. Translated, it gives CASSQTLAGELYNEQFF.

The chain couples TRBV29-1 to TRBJ2-5, with TRBD1 matching over 7 bases. With 4 bases clipped from V and 3 bases from J, the junction kept 5 bases outside the gene matches. Looked up from germline, CDR1 is SQVTM and CDR2 is ANQGSEA. This CDR3 spans 13 amino acids. The CDR3 sequence is CSVVTGAKETQYF. CDR3 bases: TGCAGCGTTGTCACAGGGGCGAAAGAGACCCAGTACTTC. Supplemented by reference TRBV29-1 and TRBJ2-5, the full variable domain reads SAVISQKPSRDICQRGTSLTIQCQVDSQVTMMFWYRQQPGQSLTLIATANQGSEATYESGFVIDKFPISRPNLTFSTLTVSNMSPEDSSIYLCSVVTGAKETQYFGPGTRLLVL.

The V call is TRBV11-2, the J call TRBJ1-5; 7 bases are a match to TRBD1. V shed 0 bases, J shed 5 bases, and the junction held 4 bases outside the gene matches. The CDR3 is 15 residues long. Germline V lookup: CDR1 SGHAT, CDR2 FQNNGV. For the CDR3, the DNA is TGTGCCAGCAGCTTAGATGGACAGGCCCATCAGCCCCAGCATTTT. It codes for CASSLDGQAHQPQHF.

The chain is built from TRBV13 and TRBJ2-7; the D gene is possibly TRBD1 (6 bases). The V end was cut by 5 bases, the J end by 6 bases, with 14 bases between. The CDR3 totals 13 residues. From germline, CDR1 is PRHDT and CDR2 FYEKMQ (reference sequence). In DNA, the CDR3 is TGTGCCAGCAGCCCGAACAGGGCGGGCGAGCAGTACTTC. Its translation: CASSPNRAGEQYF.

This chain links TRBV6-5 with TRBJ2-7; 7 bases match TRBD1. The CDR3 runs to 15 residues. Looked up from germline, CDR1 is MNHEY and CDR2 is SVGAGI. The V and J ends lost 0 bases and 4 bases, in that order; junction bases with no gene match: 6. The CDR3 here is CASSYSKGRGYEQYF. CDR3 coding DNA: TGTGCCAGCAGTTACTCTAAGGGCAGGGGGTACGAGCAGTACTTC.

The genes are TRBV15 and TRBJ2-1; maybe TRBD2 (6 bases). Trimming took off 3 bases at V and 2 bases at J, with 8 bases between the two ends. The CDR3 contains 14 residues. Germline CDR1 LNHNV, CDR2 YYDKDF (reference sequence). Here the CDR3 reads CATSRRGAYNEQFF. CDR3 DNA: TGTGCCACCAGCAGGCGGGGAGCCTACAATGAGCAGTTCTTC.

V and J are TRBV29-1 and TRBJ2-3, with D possibly being TRBD2 (5 bases). This CDR3 is 14 amino acids long. Germline CDR1 SQVTM, CDR2 ANQGSEA. Between the trimmed V and J ends, which lost 7 bases and 1 base, there was a span of 15 bases. In nucleotides, the CDR3 is TGCAGCGCCGAGGGTCGATACGGCACAGATACGCAGTATTTT. It translates to CSAEGRYGTDTQYF.

The rearrangement uses TRBV2 and TRBJ1-1; 7 bases match TRBD1. The V gene end was trimmed by 5 bases and the J gene end by 0 bases; junction bases not matched to a gene: 0. Germline V gene sequence: CDR1 SNHLY, CDR2 FYNNEI. The CDR3 is made up of 13 amino acids. CDR3 sequence: CASSRGLNTEAFF. CDR3 nucleotides: TGTGCCAGCAGTAGGGGGCTGAACACTGAAGCTTTCTTT.

This chain connects TRBV5-6 to TRBJ2-2; D gene uncertain. There are 13 residues in the CDR3. Germline V CDR1 and CDR2: SGHDT, YYEEEE. The V end lost 2 bases, the J end lost 0 bases, and 2 bases lay between the germline ends. DNA for the CDR3: TGTGCCAGCAGCTTCGCGAACACCGGGGAGCTGTTTTTT. Translated, it gives CASSFANTGELFF.

The J gene is TRBJ2-3, the V gene TRBV6-1; TRBD2 might be the D (5 bases). Between the trimmed V and J ends, which lost 6 bases and 4 bases, there was a span of 14 bases. The length of the CDR3 is 14 residues. The germline V gene has CDR1 MNHNS and CDR2 SASEGT. In nucleotides, the CDR3 is TGTGCCAGCAGCGACACTAGTGGGGCAGATACGCAGTATTTT. Protein sequence: CASSDTSGADTQYF.

The genes are TRBV7-9 and TRBJ2-7; 8 nucleotides line up with TRBD1. With V trimmed by 2 bases and J by 2 bases, 8 bases remained unmatched. CDR1 and CDR2 (germline): SEHNR, FQNEAQ (reference sequence). The CDR3 covers 16 residues. CDR3 DNA sequence: TGTGCCAGCAGCTTAACACAGGGGGTATTAACCTACGAGCAGTACTTC. It is translated as CASSLTQGVLTYEQYF.

The chain couples TRBV18 to TRBJ2-4, with TRBD2 as a possible D gene (5 bases). The CDR3 is made up of 16 amino acids. Germline CDR1 is KGHSH and CDR2 is LQKENI. V lost 3 bases and J 0 bases, leaving 12 bases between the germline ends. The CDR3 loop reads CASSPPTGIAKNIQYF. DNA of the CDR3: TGTGCCAGCTCACCGCCAACGGGGATAGCCAAAAACATTCAGTACTTC.

As regards this clone: Compared with germline, one end of the junction differs, possibly owing to a read error. Within the sample, other DNA sequences also encode this same CDR3. This chain joins TRBV19 and TRBJ1-1; 9 nucleotides line up with TRBD1. The CDR3 length is 14 residues. Germline V gene sequence: CDR1 LNHDA, CDR2 SQIVND (reference sequence). The CDR3 coding sequence is TGTGCCAGTAGTGGGGACAGGGATGGCACTGAAGCCTTCTTT. It translates to CASSGDRDGTEAFF. The full variable domain, in which reference TRBV19 and TRBJ1-1 provide the parts outside the CDR3, is DGGITQSPKYLFRKEGQNVTLSCEQNLNHDAMYWYRQDPGQGLRLIYYSQIVNDFQKGDIAEGYSVSREKKESFPLTVTSAQKNPTAFYLCASSGDRDGTEAFFGQGTRLTVV.

The rearrangement uses TRBV27 and TRBJ1-5, with a weak D call TRBD1 (5 bases). This CDR3 region has 15 residues. Trimming pared 4 bases from V and 0 bases from J, leaving 10 bases between. From germline, CDR1 is MNHEY and CDR2 SMNVEV (reference sequence). CDR3 region: CASSSGQYSNQPQHF. In DNA form, the CDR3 reads TGTGCCAGCAGTTCAGGGCAATATAGCAATCAGCCCCAGCATTTT.

The chain is built from TRBV14 and TRBJ2-5, with D possibly matching TRBD1 (5 bases). V lost 1 base, J lost 5 bases, and 8 bases lay in between. This CDR3 has 13 residues. Germline V CDR1 and CDR2: SGHDN, FVKESK. The CDR3 nucleotides read TGTGCCAGCAGCCAAGCACACAGGGAGACCCAGTACTTC. Translation gives CASSQAHRETQYF.

The V call is TRBV6-6, the J call TRBJ1-1; weak D call: TRBD1 (6 bases). Looked up from germline, CDR1 is MNHNY and CDR2 is SVGAGI (reference sequence). CDR3 length equals 15 residues. The V gene lost 0 bases and the J gene lost 6 bases, with 14 bases spanning the gap. This chain's CDR3 is CASSYSVSAGAEAFF. DNA of the CDR3: TGTGCCAGCAGTTACTCGGTTTCGGCAGGGGCTGAAGCTTTCTTT.

This clone was seen a few times. This chain uses TRBV28 with TRBJ1-2; a weak D match, TRBD1 (6 bases). V dropped 1 base and J dropped 5 bases, with 14 bases sitting between them. CDR3 size: 15 residues. Germline values: CDR1 MDHEN, CDR2 SYDVKM. The CDR3 bases are TGTGCCAGCAGTTTATCGGGCAGGGGACAATATGGCTACACCTTC. Translated, it gives CASSLSGRGQYGYTF.

The J gene is TRBJ1-2, the V gene TRBV7-3; 7 bases align to TRBD1. V lost 5 bases and J lost 4; bases outside the gene matches: 10. CDR1 is SGHTA, CDR2 FQGTGA, per germline. CDR3 size: 15 residues. The CDR3 nucleotides are TGTGCCAGCAGCCCCTCCCCTGGGACAGCCTATGGCTACACCTTC. It is translated as CASSPSPGTAYGYTF.

The J gene is TRBJ1-1, the V gene TRBV4-3, with D tentatively TRBD1 (6 bases). V was pared by 2 bases and J by 2 bases, with 9 bases between. The germline V gene encodes CDR1 LGHNA and CDR2 YSLEER. The length of the CDR3 is 14 residues. CDR3 DNA sequence: TGCGCCAGCAGCCAACGGACAGACAACACTGAAGCTTTCTTT. It yields the protein CASSQRTDNTEAFF.

This sequence joins TRBV9 and TRBJ2-3; 7 nucleotides align to TRBD1. The junction had 5 bases not matched to a gene; V was cut back by 3 bases and J by 1 base. The CDR3 spans 15 residues. In germline, CDR1 is SGDLS, CDR2 YYNGEE. CDR3 nucleotide sequence: TGTGCCAGCAGCGAAGCAGGACAGGGCACAGATACGCAGTATTTT. Translating gives CASSEAGQGTDTQYF.

The chain uses TRBV6-5 and TRBJ2-1; TRBD2 aligns across 8 bases. The CDR3 has 15 amino acids. Germline V gene data show CDR1 as MNHEY and CDR2 as SVGAGI. V was pared by 4 bases and J by 5 bases, with 7 bases of the junction left unmatched. The CDR3 DNA reads as TGTGCCAGCAGTTCCCGGCGGGGGGCTAACAATGAGCAGTTCTTC. It yields the protein CASSSRRGANNEQFF.

The chain links TRBV11-1 to TRBJ2-3, with 11 bases that match TRBD2. Germline trimming cut 7 bases from V and 0 bases from J; bases unmatched to any gene: 12. This CDR3 has 18 residues. CDR1 is SGHAT, CDR2 FQDESV, per germline (reference sequence). CDR3 sequence (DNA): TGTGCCAGCACCATATTAGGGGGACTAGCGGATAGCACAGATACGCAGTATTTT. Its protein is CASTILGGLADSTDTQYF.

The V call is TRBV9, the J call TRBJ2-2; 10 bases are a match to TRBD1. The germline gives CDR1 SGDLS, CDR2 YYNGEE. The CDR3 totals 16 residues. The junction had 4 bases not matched to a gene; V was cut back by 0 bases and J by 5 bases. The CDR3 here is CASSVAGTGVTGELFF. The CDR3, as DNA: TGTGCCAGCAGCGTAGCCGGGACAGGGGTGACCGGGGAGCTGTTTTTT. Drawing the rest from reference TRBV9 and TRBJ2-2, the complete variable domain is DSGVTQTPKHLITATGQRVTLRCSPRSGDLSVYWYQQSLDQGLQFLIQYYNGEERAKGNILERFSAQQFPDLHSELNLSSLELGDSALYFCASSVAGTGVTGELFFGEGSRLTVL.

The rearrangement links TRBV5-4 to TRBJ2-7, with 8 bases identical to TRBD1. The CDR3 runs 14 residues. Per the germline V gene, CDR1 is SGHNT and CDR2 is YYREEE (reference sequence). V shed 4 bases, J shed 5 bases, and the junction held 8 bases outside the gene matches. In nucleotides, the CDR3 is TGTGCCAGCAGCCTACGACAGGGGTTAGACGAGCAGTACTTC. This codes for CASSLRQGLDEQYF.

The gene calls are TRBV15 and TRBJ1-1; D perhaps matches TRBD1 (6 bases). V dropped 9 bases and J dropped 0 bases, with 14 bases sitting between them. Germline V gene lookup returns CDR1 LNHNV and CDR2 YYDKDF (reference sequence). CDR3 length equals 14 residues. The CDR3 bases are TGTGCCACTAAATTCGGACAGATGAACACTGAAGCTTTCTTT. This translates into CATKFGQMNTEAFF. Full variable domain (outside the CDR3, taken from reference TRBV15 and TRBJ1-1): DAMVIQNPRYQVTQFGKPVTLSCSQTLNHNVMYWYQQKSSQAPKLLFHYYDKDFNNEADTPDNFQSRRPNTSFCFLDIRSPGLGDTAMYLCATKFGQMNTEAFFGQGTRLTVV.

The chain joins TRBV28 to TRBJ2-7; 9 positions agree with TRBD2. Germline V gives CDR1 MDHEN, CDR2 SYDVKM. V was pared by 6 bases and J by 4 bases, with 10 bases of the junction left unmatched. The CDR3 has 15 residues. CDR3 nucleotides: TGTGCCAGCAGGCCCGGGCTAGCGGGATCGTACGAGCAGTACTTC. This translates into CASRPGLAGSYEQYF. Full variable domain (rest looked up from reference TRBV28 and TRBJ2-7): DVKVTQSSRYLVKRTGEKVFLECVQDMDHENMFWYRQDPGLGLRLIYFSYDVKMKEKGDIPEGYSVSREKKERFSLILESASTNQTSMYLCASRPGLAGSYEQYFGPGTRLTVT.

In its sample, this clone was seen once. The V call is TRBV28, the J call TRBJ1-2, with D perhaps matching TRBD1 (6 bases). V lost 1 base to trimming and J lost 5 bases, with 17 bases between them. Per the germline V gene, CDR1 is MDHEN and CDR2 is SYDVKM. This CDR3 region has 16 residues. The CDR3 loop reads CASSLSGVRLRYGYTF. Written as DNA, the CDR3 is TGTGCCAGCAGTTTATCAGGGGTCCGTCTCCGGTATGGCTACACCTTC.

CDR3 DNA: TGTGCCAGTAGTAAGGAACAGGGCGGGTCTGGGGCCAACGTCCTGACTTTC. Protein product: CASSKEQGGSGANVLTF. The rearrangement links TRBV19 to TRBJ2-6, with D possibly TRBD1 on 6 matching bases. This CDR3 is built from 17 residues. Germline V CDR1 and CDR2: LNHDA, SQIVND (reference sequence). The germline V and J ends were trimmed by 4 bases and 1 base, with 14 bases remaining between them.

The chain is built from TRBV14 and TRBJ2-7; TRBD2 agrees at 13 bases. Germline assignment: CDR1 SGHDN and CDR2 FVKESK. This CDR3 is built from 16 residues. The J segment lost 5 bases and the V segment lost 4 bases, leaving 8 bases of the junction unmatched. CDR3 sequence (DNA): TGTGCCAGCAGCCCAGATACTAGCGGGAGGGCCAACGAGCAGTACTTC. Protein sequence: CASSPDTSGRANEQYF. Using reference TRBV14 and TRBJ2-7 for the parts outside the CDR3, the full variable domain is EAGVTQFPSHSVIEKGQTVTLRCDPISGHDNLYWYRRVMGKEIKFLLHFVKESKQDESGMPNNRFLAERTGGTYSTLKVQPAELEDSGVYFCASSPDTSGRANEQYFGPGTRLTVT.